This T cell receptor beta chain derives from a study of T cells of healthy individuals. Germline CDR1 and CDR2: SGHDT and YYEEEE. The CDR3 extends over 17 amino acids. V gave up 1 base and J gave up 2 bases; unmatched junction bases: 9. In this sample, this clonotype turned up many times. TCRdb re-derived calls from the 5' RACE reads in MiXCR, one entry per CDR3 protein. This table holds tens of thousands of distinct CDR3 sequences, about 14% found once. The source is a human donor in good health. The chain recombines TRBV5-6 with TRBJ1-3, with 7 bases aligning to TRBD1. The CDR3 nucleotides are TGTGCCAGCAGCTTGAGGAGGAACAGGGGTACTGGAAACACCATATATTTT. Protein: CASSLRRNRGTGNTIYF.